This T cell receptor beta chain was captured by sequencing in a study of cytomegalovirus exposure and HLA in healthy donors. The study's findings and limits: The study found most TCR sequences rare, yet found some public TCRs in many donors. Indistinguishable V segments such as TRBV6-2 and TRBV6-3 were excluded. Reports described diagnosis of cytomegalovirus status by the classifier as highly specific and sensitive. Testing in vitro showed three CMV-associated chains specific for CMV antigens.

Concerning this clone itself: Its target is not known.

It was with 60 Vbeta and 13 Jbeta primers that the PCR ran. The table came from immunoSEQ multiplex PCR; TCRdb's copy has only in-frame clones and leaves some out. The repertoire consists of 150,000 to 200,000 clones, with 62% occurring once and the leading ten covering around 2.9%. The CDR3 length is 14 residues. With 4 bases removed from V and 1 base from J, the gap between germline ends came to 7 bases. Germline CDR1 and CDR2: MGHDK and SYGVNS. This TCR was recovered from a man in his forties or fifties in good health and CMV-seronegative. Sequenced input: PBMCs. The rearrangement uses TRBV25-1 and TRBJ1-4; D is perhaps TRBD1 (6 bases). The CDR3 sequence: CASSGGGTNEKLFF. In DNA, the CDR3 is TGTGCCAGCAGTGGAGGGGGAACTAATGAAAAACTGTTTTTT.